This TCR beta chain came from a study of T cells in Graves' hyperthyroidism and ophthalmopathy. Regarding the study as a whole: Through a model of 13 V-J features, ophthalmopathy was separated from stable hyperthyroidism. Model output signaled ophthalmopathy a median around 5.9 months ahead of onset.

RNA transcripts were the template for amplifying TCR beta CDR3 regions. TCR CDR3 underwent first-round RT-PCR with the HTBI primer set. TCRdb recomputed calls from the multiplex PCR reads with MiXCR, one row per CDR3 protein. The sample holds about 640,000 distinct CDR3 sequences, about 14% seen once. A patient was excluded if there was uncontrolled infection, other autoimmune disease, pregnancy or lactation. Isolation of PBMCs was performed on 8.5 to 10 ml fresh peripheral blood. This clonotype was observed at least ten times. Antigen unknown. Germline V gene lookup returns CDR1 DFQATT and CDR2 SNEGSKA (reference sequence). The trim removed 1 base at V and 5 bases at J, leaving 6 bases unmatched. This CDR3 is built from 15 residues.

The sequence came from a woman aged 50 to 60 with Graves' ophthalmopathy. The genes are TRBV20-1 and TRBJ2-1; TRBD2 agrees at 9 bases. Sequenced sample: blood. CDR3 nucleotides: TGCAGTGCTAGAGTGCGGCTAGCGGGGAACAATGAGCAGTTCTTC. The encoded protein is CSARVRLAGNNEQFF.